Below are 16 T cell receptor beta chains sequenced from a single sample in a study of blood T cell repertoires in COVID-19. Assay used: immunoSEQ multiplex PCR; TCRdb lists only in-frame clones, some missing. The sample consists of 130,000 or so clones, about 89% of them appearing once. Sample: peripheral blood. The receptors stem from a woman in her sixties or seventies with COVID-19, enrolled during active disease.

J is TRBJ2-7 and V is TRBV6-5; D may be TRBD2 (5 bases). Germline lookup yields CDR1 MNHEY and CDR2 SVGAGI. The CDR3 has 16 amino acids. Trimming took 4 bases from V and 2 from J, leaving 18 bases between them. This CDR3 reads CASSSITSGKTYEQYF. In DNA, the CDR3 is TGTGCCAGCAGTTCCATCACGAGCGGAAAAACCTACGAGCAGTACTTC.

The chain couples TRBV6-5 to TRBJ1-2; TRBD1 matches at 10 bases. Trimming removed 8 bases from V and 5 bases from J; junction bases left unmatched: 8. The CDR3 sequence is 14 residues long. Germline CDR1 MNHEY, CDR2 SVGAGI. The CDR3 DNA is TGTGCCAGCCTTCCCCGGACAGGGGGGTATGGCTACACCTTC. Protein: CASLPRTGGYGYTF.

Here the CDR3 reads CASSTISGGVYNEQFF. The CDR3 DNA reads as TGTGCCAGTAGTACCATCAGCGGGGGGGTCTACAATGAGCAGTTCTTC. The chain links TRBV19 to TRBJ2-1, with 10 bases that match TRBD2. CDR3 length: 16 residues. The germline V gene has CDR1 LNHDA and CDR2 SQIVND (reference sequence). V lost 4 bases, J lost 3 bases, and 6 bases stayed unmatched.

This clone occurred once. The chain uses TRBV3-1 (or the pseudogene TRBV3-2) and TRBJ1-5; 7 bases align to TRBD1. Germline loops: CDR1 LGHDT, CDR2 YNNKEL (reference sequence). J lost 2 bases, V lost 4 bases, and 2 bases had no gene match. The CDR3 is made up of 14 amino acids. The CDR3 here is CASSLGQGNQPQHF. In nucleotides, the CDR3 is TGTGCCAGCAGCCTAGGACAGGGCAATCAGCCCCAGCATTTT.

The CDR3 DNA follows: TGTGCCAGCAGCGTAGGCACAGGGGTAGGAGGCAATCAGCCCCAGCATTTT. Protein: CASSVGTGVGGNQPQHF. J is TRBJ1-5 and V is TRBV9, with TRBD1 identical over 7 bases. Germline trimming cut 0 bases from V and 2 bases from J; bases unmatched to any gene: 8. Germline V lookup: CDR1 SGDLS, CDR2 YYNGEE. This CDR3 is 17 amino acids long.

This chain uses TRBV4-2 with TRBJ2-2; 13 nucleotides align to TRBD2. The CDR3 is made up of 19 amino acids. V dropped 0 bases and J dropped 2; count of bases not matched to a gene: 6. The germline V gene has CDR1 LGHNA and CDR2 YNFKEQ. The CDR3 region is CASSQDLGLAGRNTGELFF. CDR3 bases: TGTGCCAGCAGCCAAGATTTGGGACTAGCGGGACGAAACACCGGGGAGCTGTTTTTT.

The chain is built from TRBV19 and TRBJ2-2; D is possibly TRBD1 (6 bases). The germline V gene encodes CDR1 LNHDA and CDR2 SQIVND (reference sequence). V was shortened by 3 bases and J by 2 bases, with 10 bases between the two germline ends. This CDR3 is 15 amino acids long. The CDR3 loop is CASSIAGDNTGELFF. The CDR3 bases are TGTGCCAGTAGTATTGCAGGGGATAACACCGGGGAGCTGTTTTTT.

CDR3: CASSLLTGGGIDEQFF. The CDR3 nucleotides are TGTGCCAGCAGCTTATTGACAGGGGGCGGAATCGATGAGCAGTTCTTC. The chain combines TRBV5-5 with TRBJ2-1, with 10 bases matching TRBD1. The junction had 10 bases not matched to a gene; V was cut back by 2 bases and J by 8 bases. CDR3 length equals 16 residues. Germline CDR1 reads SGHKS; CDR2 reads YYEKEE (reference sequence).

This clone was observed once. The chain recombines TRBV19 with TRBJ1-5; D might be TRBD1 (6 bases). Trimming pared 7 bases from V and 9 bases from J, leaving 19 bases between. Germline V gene lookup returns CDR1 LNHDA and CDR2 SQIVND (reference sequence). The CDR3 has 14 amino acids. CDR3 bases: TGTGCCAGTACCGTGGACAGTTCCCGTCCGCCCCAGCATTTT. Its translation: CASTVDSSRPPQHF.

This clone was recorded only once. This chain uses TRBV6-5 with TRBJ1-3, with D maybe TRBD1 (5 bases). V was shortened by 2 bases and J by 5 bases, with 10 bases between the two germline ends. Per the germline V gene, CDR1 is MNHEY and CDR2 is SVGAGI. The CDR3 consists of 14 residues. The CDR3 loop reads CASSYGQGRNTIYF. The CDR3 DNA sequence: TGTGCCAGCAGTTACGGGCAGGGAAGAAACACCATATATTTT.

This CDR3 is CASSEGLAKTQYF. The CDR3 coding sequence is TGTGCCAGCAGCGAGGGACTAGCCAAGACCCAGTACTTC. The chain employs TRBV2 and TRBJ2-5; 9 bases align to TRBD2. Germline CDR1 and CDR2: SNHLY and FYNNEI. The CDR3 consists of 13 residues. V gave up 6 bases and J gave up 6 bases; unmatched junction bases: 5.

This chain joins TRBV6-5 and TRBJ2-1, with 8 bases identical to TRBD1. The CDR3 totals 15 residues. Germline V gives CDR1 MNHEY, CDR2 SVGAGI. J was trimmed by 1 base and V by 5 bases; bases with no gene match: 4. Here the CDR3 DNA reads TGTGCCAGCAGTCTCCGGGACAGGTCCTACAATGAGCAGTTCTTC. Residues: CASSLRDRSYNEQFF.

This clone was seen just once. V usage is TRBV30 and J usage is TRBJ1-5; 8 bases are shared with TRBD1. Germline loops: CDR1 GTSNPN, CDR2 SVGIG (reference sequence). V dropped 5 bases and J dropped 2; count of bases not matched to a gene: 5. The CDR3 has 14 amino acids. CDR3 in amino acids: CAWGTGGGNQPQHF. The CDR3 DNA reads as TGTGCCTGGGGAACAGGGGGAGGCAATCAGCCCCAGCATTTT.

The J gene is TRBJ1-2, the V gene TRBV3-1 (or the pseudogene TRBV3-2); unclear D gene. Per the germline V gene, CDR1 is LGHDT and CDR2 is YNNKEL (reference sequence). Trimming took 0 bases from V and 4 from J, leaving 9 bases between them. The CDR3 length is 14 residues. The CDR3 loop reads CASSQEMALYGYTF. For the CDR3, the DNA is TGTGCCAGCAGCCAAGAAATGGCCCTCTATGGCTACACCTTC.

The gene calls are TRBV9 and TRBJ2-4; 9 nucleotides line up with TRBD2. The CDR3 runs 18 residues. The V gene's germline CDR1 is SGDLS and CDR2 YYNGEE. J gave up 3 bases and V 3 bases, and 13 bases lay outside the gene matches. The CDR3 region has the DNA TGTGCCAGCAGCGCTCGGGCTAGCGGGGATAGTGACAAAAACATTCAGTACTTC. This codes for CASSARASGDSDKNIQYF.

The rearrangement links TRBV30 to TRBJ2-3; D is possibly TRBD2 (5 bases). This CDR3 is built from 14 residues. CDR1 is GTSNPN, CDR2 SVGIG, per germline (reference sequence). Trimming stripped 3 bases from V and 2 bases from J, with 12 bases between. In DNA form, the CDR3 reads TGTGCCTGGAGAGGAGGCGTCGACACAGATACGCAGTATTTT. It specifies CAWRGGVDTDTQYF.